These T cell receptor beta chains were read from a single sample in a study of T cells after yellow fever vaccination. From the 5' RACE reads, TCRdb called clonotypes with MiXCR, one entry per CDR3 protein. In the table there are approximately 90,000 distinct CDR3 sequences, roughly 13% of which are singletons. The sequencing here drew on CD8+ T cells not binding an NS4B(214-222) dextramer, sorted from PBMCs, taken approximately 22 days after the first yellow fever vaccination. These receptors were obtained from a man younger than 35 who received the YFV17D yellow fever vaccine. Both conserved end residues are part of each CDR3. The order of the fields is clone size, CDR3 length, J gene, D gene, V gene, CDR3 protein, CDR3 DNA. D genes are given only for firm matches. Rows give clone size only sometimes, using once, few, many, or a class for an expanded clone.

>NA|15|TRBJ2-5|NA|TRBV5-1
CASSFLRGQEETQYF
TGCGCCAGCAGCTTTCTTCGGGGGCAGGAAGAGACCCAGTACTTC
>NA|14|TRBJ2-2|TRBD2|TRBV20-1
CSAWSGGANGELFF
TGCAGTGCCTGGAGCGGGGGGGCAAACGGGGAGCTGTTTTTT
>few|17|TRBJ2-2|TRBD1|TRBV7-2
CASSLAPGQSYTGELFF
TGTGCCAGCAGCTTAGCTCCGGGACAGAGTTACACCGGGGAGCTGTTTTTT
>NA|15|TRBJ2-3|NA|TRBV25-1
CASSDRGGRTDTQYF
TGTGCCAGCAGTGATCGCGGGGGCCGCACAGATACGCAGTATTTT
>once|13|TRBJ2-2|NA|TRBV6-2/TRBV6-3
CASSQYLTGEIFF
TGTGCCAGCAGTCAATATCTCACCGGGGAGATATTTTTT
>many|13|TRBJ2-1|NA|TRBV29-1
CSACQATYNEQFF
TGCAGCGCCTGCCAGGCAACTTACAATGAGCAGTTCTTC
>NA|14|TRBJ2-5|NA|TRBV12-3/TRBV12-4
CASSPPRGWETQYF
TGTGCCAGCAGTCCCCCGAGGGGGTGGGAGACCCAGTACTTC
>few|17|TRBJ1-4|NA|TRBV4-3
CASSPWDGEATNEKLFF
TGCGCCAGCAGCCCCTGGGACGGGGAAGCAACTAATGAAAAACTGTTTTTT
>NA|17|TRBJ2-1|NA|TRBV5-1
CAISLGLGVSSYNEQFF
TGCGCCATCAGCTTGGGTCTGGGGGTTAGCTCCTACAATGAGCAGTTCTTC
>few|14|TRBJ1-4|TRBD1|TRBV10-3
CAIAGDRVGEKLFF
TGTGCCATCGCCGGGGACAGGGTTGGCGAAAAACTGTTTTTT
>few|14|TRBJ1-4|TRBD1|TRBV5-6
CASSSGQGYGKLFF
TGTGCCAGCAGTTCAGGACAGGGTTACGGAAAACTGTTTTTT
>few|15|TRBJ2-2|NA|TRBV7-9
CASSSPRGGTGELFF
TGTGCCAGCAGTTCCCCTCGGGGTGGCACCGGGGAGCTGTTTTTT
>few|14|TRBJ2-7|NA|TRBV11-2
CASSLAAGFYEQYF
TGTGCCAGCAGCTTAGCGGCTGGTTTCTACGAGCAGTACTTC
>few|13|TRBJ1-4|NA|TRBV6-5
CASSYGAGEKLFF
TGTGCCAGCAGTTATGGGGCAGGGGAAAAACTGTTTTTT
>NA|14|TRBJ1-1|NA|TRBV20-1
CSARVGGWNTEAFF
TGCAGTGCTAGAGTCGGGGGCTGGAACACTGAAGCTTTCTTT
>few|15|TRBJ2-2|TRBD2|TRBV12-3/TRBV12-4
CASKPSGGAPGELFF
TGTGCCAGCAAACCTAGCGGGGGGGCCCCCGGGGAGCTGTTTTTT
>few|15|TRBJ2-1|NA|TRBV29-1
CSVEGGQGHYNEQFF
TGCAGCGTTGAAGGGGGGCAGGGGCACTACAATGAGCAGTTCTTC
>many|13|TRBJ1-2|NA|TRBV27
CASSPTGNYGYTF
TGTGCCAGCAGCCCGACGGGCAACTATGGCTACACCTTC
>many|16|TRBJ2-2|TRBD2|TRBV9
CASSVARGGRTGELFF
TGTGCCAGCAGCGTAGCTCGGGGGGGCCGCACCGGGGAGCTGTTTTTT
>few|15|TRBJ2-1|TRBD2|TRBV12-3/TRBV12-4
CASSFVGGGFNEQFF
TGTGCCAGCAGTTTCGTCGGCGGGGGGTTCAATGAGCAGTTCTTC
>NA|17|TRBJ2-1|TRBD2|TRBV27
CASSLGTSGGLYNEQFF
TGTGCCAGCAGCCTAGGGACTAGCGGGGGACTTTACAATGAGCAGTTCTTC
>NA|12|TRBJ2-2|NA|TRBV29-1
CSVVQGYGELFF
TGCAGCGTTGTGCAGGGCTACGGGGAGCTGTTTTTT
>many|12|TRBJ1-5|NA|TRBV10-3
CAIASGNQPQHF
TGTGCCATCGCGTCTGGCAATCAGCCCCAGCATTTT
>NA|14|TRBJ2-7|NA|TRBV9
CASSDREPAYEQYF
TGTGCCAGCAGCGACAGGGAGCCAGCCTACGAGCAGTACTTC
>few|14|TRBJ1-2|TRBD1|TRBV12-3/TRBV12-4
CASSSWGQTYGYTF
TGTGCCAGCAGTTCCTGGGGACAGACATATGGCTACACCTTC
>NA|15|TRBJ1-1|TRBD1|TRBV4-3
CASSQSETGTGRAFF
TGCGCCAGCAGCCAATCAGAGACAGGGACCGGGCGAGCTTTCTTT
>few|14|TRBJ1-5|NA|TRBV5-5
CASSLVAVNQPQHF
TGTGCCAGCAGCTTGGTTGCAGTTAACCAGCCCCAGCATTTT
>few|17|TRBJ1-1|NA|TRBV4-1
CASSQGSLGPMNTEAFF
TGCGCCAGCAGCCAAGGAAGTCTTGGGCCAATGAACACTGAAGCTTTCTTT
>NA|19|TRBJ2-6|NA|TRBV6-5
CASSYSHPLAGSGANVLTF
TGTGCCAGCAGTTACTCTCACCCCTTGGCGGGATCTGGGGCCAACGTCCTGACTTTC
>few|15|TRBJ2-2|NA|TRBV7-9
CASSHRTANTGELFF
TGTGCCAGCAGCCACCGGACGGCGAACACCGGGGAGCTGTTTTTT
>NA|14|TRBJ2-3|NA|TRBV7-8
CASSYGGPTDTQYF
TGTGCCAGCAGCTACGGGGGGCCCACAGATACGCAGTATTTT
>NA|17|TRBJ1-6|TRBD1|TRBV10-2
CASSPGTGDSYNSPLHF
TGCGCCAGCAGCCCAGGGACAGGGGATTCCTATAATTCACCCCTCCACTTT
>NA|14|TRBJ2-2|NA|TRBV2
CASLWTEGAGELFF
TGTGCCAGCCTGTGGACAGAAGGGGCCGGGGAGCTGTTTTTT
>NA|16|TRBJ2-2|NA|TRBV27
CASSLNALPNTGELFF
TGTGCCAGCAGTTTAAACGCGTTACCGAACACCGGGGAGCTGTTTTTT
>NA|15|TRBJ2-1|TRBD1|TRBV20-1
CSAPRQGAFRNEQFF
TGCAGTGCTCCCCGACAGGGGGCTTTTCGGAATGAGCAGTTCTTC
>few|11|TRBJ2-5|NA|TRBV27
CASSSGETQYF
TGTGCCAGCAGTTCAGGGGAGACCCAGTACTTC
>few|13|TRBJ2-7|NA|TRBV12-3/TRBV12-4
CASSPVRAYEQYF
TGTGCCAGCAGTCCCGTTAGGGCCTACGAGCAGTACTTC
>many|13|TRBJ2-1|NA|TRBV6-2/TRBV6-3
CASSYNFYNEQFF
TGTGCCAGCAGTTACAATTTCTACAATGAGCAGTTCTTC
>few|14|TRBJ2-3|NA|TRBV19
CASSMAPGADTQYF
TGTGCCAGTAGTATGGCGCCCGGGGCAGATACGCAGTATTTT
>NA|15|TRBJ2-2|NA|TRBV29-1
CSVVQAGHEPGELFF
TGCAGCGTTGTCCAAGCGGGACACGAACCCGGGGAGCTGTTTTTT
>NA|14|TRBJ2-2|NA|TRBV7-6
CASSTPRIARELFF
TGTGCCAGCAGCACCCCTAGGATCGCTAGGGAGCTGTTTTTT
>NA|13|TRBJ2-7|NA|TRBV19
CASSVRGSYEQYF
TGTGCCAGTAGCGTCAGGGGTTCCTACGAGCAGTACTTC